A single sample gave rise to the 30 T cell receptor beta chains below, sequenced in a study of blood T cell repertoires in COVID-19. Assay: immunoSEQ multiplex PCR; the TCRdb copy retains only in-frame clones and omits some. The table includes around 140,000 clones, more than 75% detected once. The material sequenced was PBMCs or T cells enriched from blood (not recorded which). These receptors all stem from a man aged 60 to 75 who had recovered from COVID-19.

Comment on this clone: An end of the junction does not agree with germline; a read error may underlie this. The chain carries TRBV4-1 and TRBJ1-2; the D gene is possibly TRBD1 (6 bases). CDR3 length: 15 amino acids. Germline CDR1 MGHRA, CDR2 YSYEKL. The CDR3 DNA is TGCGCCCGCAGCCAAGAGGGGGGGGGCGGCTATGGCTACACCTTC. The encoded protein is CARSQEGGGGYGYTF.

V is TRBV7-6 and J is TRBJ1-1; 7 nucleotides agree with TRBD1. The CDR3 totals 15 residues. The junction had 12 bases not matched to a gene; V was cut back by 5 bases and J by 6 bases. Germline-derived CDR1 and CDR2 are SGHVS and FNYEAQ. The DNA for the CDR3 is TGTGCCAGCAGCCCTGGGACAGTCGAATGTCCTGAAGCTTTCTTT. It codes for CASSPGTVECPEAFF.

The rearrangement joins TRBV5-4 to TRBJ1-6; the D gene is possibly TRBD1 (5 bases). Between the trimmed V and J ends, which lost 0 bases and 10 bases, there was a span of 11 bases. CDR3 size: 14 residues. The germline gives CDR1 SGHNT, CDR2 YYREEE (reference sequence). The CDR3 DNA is TGTGCCAGCAGCTTGGAGACAGATGGGTCACCCCTCCACTTT. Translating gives CASSLETDGSPLHF.

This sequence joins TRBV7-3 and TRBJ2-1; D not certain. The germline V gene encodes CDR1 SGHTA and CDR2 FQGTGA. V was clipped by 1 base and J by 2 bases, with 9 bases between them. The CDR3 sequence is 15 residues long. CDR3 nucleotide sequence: TGTGCCAGCAGCTTAAGTGCGGCGACCTACAATGAGCAGTTCTTC. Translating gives CASSLSAATYNEQFF.

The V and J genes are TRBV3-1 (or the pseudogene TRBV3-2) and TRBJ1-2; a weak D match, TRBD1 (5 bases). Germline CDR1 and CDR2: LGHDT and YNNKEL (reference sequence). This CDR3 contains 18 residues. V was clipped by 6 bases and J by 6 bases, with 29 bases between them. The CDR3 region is CASRLSGTEAFQRDGYTF. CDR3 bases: TGTGCCAGCAGGCTATCCGGGACCGAAGCATTCCAGCGGGATGGCTACACCTTC.

The CDR3 nucleotides are TGTGCCAGCAGTGAGGGCTGGGGGGGGTGGAATCAGCCCCAGCATTTT. It is translated as CASSEGWGGWNQPQHF. The rearrangement joins TRBV6-1 to TRBJ1-5, with D perhaps matching TRBD1 (5 bases). Germline V CDR1 and CDR2: MNHNS, SASEGT. The CDR3 runs to 16 residues. Trimming cost V 3 bases and J 4 bases, with 16 bases left between them.

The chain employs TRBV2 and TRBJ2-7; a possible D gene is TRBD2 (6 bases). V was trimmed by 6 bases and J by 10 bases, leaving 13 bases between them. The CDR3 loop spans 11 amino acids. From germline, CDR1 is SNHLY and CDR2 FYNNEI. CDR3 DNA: TGTGCCAGCAGGCTCCCGGGAGAACAGTACTTC. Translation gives CASRLPGEQYF.

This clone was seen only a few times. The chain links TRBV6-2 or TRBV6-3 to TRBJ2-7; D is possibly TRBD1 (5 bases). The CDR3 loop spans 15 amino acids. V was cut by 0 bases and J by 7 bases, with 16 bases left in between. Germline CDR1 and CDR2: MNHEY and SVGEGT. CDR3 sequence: CASSYSSGVKGEQYF. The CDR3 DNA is TGTGCCAGCAGTTACTCGTCTGGGGTGAAGGGGGAGCAGTACTTC.

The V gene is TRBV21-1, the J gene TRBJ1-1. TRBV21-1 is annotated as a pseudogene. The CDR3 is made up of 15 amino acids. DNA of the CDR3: TGTGCCAGCAGCAAAAGACGGGTCGCGAACACTGAAGCTTTCTTT. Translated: CASSKRRVANTEAFF.

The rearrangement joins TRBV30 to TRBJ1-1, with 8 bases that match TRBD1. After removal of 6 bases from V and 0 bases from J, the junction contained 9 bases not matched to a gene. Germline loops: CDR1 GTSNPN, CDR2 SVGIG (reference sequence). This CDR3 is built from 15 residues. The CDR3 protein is CACDPNRGMNTEAFF. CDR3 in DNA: TGTGCCTGCGACCCCAACAGGGGGATGAACACTGAAGCTTTCTTT.

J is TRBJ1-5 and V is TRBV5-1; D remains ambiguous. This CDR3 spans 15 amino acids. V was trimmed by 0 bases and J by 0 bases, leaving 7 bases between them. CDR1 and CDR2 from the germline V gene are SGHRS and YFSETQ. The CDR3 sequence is CASSLGPNSNQPQHF. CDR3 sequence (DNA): TGCGCCAGCAGCTTGGGGCCAAATAGCAATCAGCCCCAGCATTTT.

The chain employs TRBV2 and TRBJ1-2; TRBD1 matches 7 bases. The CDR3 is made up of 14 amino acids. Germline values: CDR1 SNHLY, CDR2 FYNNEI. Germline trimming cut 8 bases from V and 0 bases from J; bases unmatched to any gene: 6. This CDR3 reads CASSRQGANYGYTF. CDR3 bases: TGTGCCAGCTCCCGACAGGGCGCTAACTATGGCTACACCTTC.

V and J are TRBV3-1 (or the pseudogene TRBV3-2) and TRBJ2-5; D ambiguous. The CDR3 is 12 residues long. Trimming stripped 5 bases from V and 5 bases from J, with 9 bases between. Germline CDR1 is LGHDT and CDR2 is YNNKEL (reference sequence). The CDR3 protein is CASSSLGETQYF. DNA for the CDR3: TGTGCCAGCAGCTCTCTCGGGGAGACCCAGTACTTC.

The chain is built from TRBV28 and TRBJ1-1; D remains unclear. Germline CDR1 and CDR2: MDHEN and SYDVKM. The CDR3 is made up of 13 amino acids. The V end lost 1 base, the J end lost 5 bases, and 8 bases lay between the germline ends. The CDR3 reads CASSLFPGTEAFF. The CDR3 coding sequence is TGTGCCAGCAGTTTATTCCCGGGAACTGAAGCTTTCTTT.

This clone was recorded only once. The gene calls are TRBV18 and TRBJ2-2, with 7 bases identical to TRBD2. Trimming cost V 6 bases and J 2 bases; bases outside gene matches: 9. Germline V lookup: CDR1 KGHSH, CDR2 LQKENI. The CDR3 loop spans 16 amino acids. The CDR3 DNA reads TGTGCCAGCTCTAAGCGAAGCGGGACCAACACCGGGGAGCTGTTTTTT. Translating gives CASSKRSGTNTGELFF.

DNA for the CDR3: TGTGCCTCCAACTTACACCTCGAGGACACTGAAGCTTTCTTT. Translating it yields CASNLHLEDTEAFF. J is TRBJ1-1 and V is TRBV6-5; D unresolved. Trimming pared 11 bases from V and 3 bases from J, leaving 19 bases between. The CDR3 runs to 14 residues. Per germline, CDR1 MNHEY and CDR2 SVGAGI.

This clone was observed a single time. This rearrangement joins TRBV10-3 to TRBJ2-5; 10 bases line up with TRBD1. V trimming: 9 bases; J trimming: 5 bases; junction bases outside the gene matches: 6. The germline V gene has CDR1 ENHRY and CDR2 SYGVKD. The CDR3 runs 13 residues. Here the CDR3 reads CAMRDRGGETQYF. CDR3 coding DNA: TGTGCCATGAGGGACAGGGGAGGGGAGACCCAGTACTTC.

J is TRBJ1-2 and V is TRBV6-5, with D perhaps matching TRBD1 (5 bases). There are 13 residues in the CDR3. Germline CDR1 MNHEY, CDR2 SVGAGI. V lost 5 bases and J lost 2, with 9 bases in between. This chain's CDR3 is CASSLAGNYGYTF. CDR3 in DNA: TGTGCCAGCAGTCTCGCAGGGAACTATGGCTACACCTTC.

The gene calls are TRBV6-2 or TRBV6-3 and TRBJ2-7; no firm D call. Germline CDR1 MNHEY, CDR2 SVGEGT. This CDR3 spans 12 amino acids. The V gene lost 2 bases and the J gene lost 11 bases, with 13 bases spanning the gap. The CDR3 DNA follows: TGTGCCAGCAGTTACCCCGGGTGGAAAGAGTACTTC. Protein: CASSYPGWKEYF.

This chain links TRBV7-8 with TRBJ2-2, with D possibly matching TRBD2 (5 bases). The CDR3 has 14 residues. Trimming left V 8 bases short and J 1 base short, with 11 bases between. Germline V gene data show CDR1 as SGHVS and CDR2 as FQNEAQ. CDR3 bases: TGTGCCAGCGGGAGAGTAGTGAACACCGGGGAGCTGTTTTTT. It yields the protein CASGRVVNTGELFF.

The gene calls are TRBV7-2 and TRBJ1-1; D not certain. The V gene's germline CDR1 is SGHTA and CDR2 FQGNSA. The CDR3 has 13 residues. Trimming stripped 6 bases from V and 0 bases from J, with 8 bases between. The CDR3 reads CASSAQLNTEAFF. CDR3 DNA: TGTGCCAGCAGTGCACAACTGAACACTGAAGCTTTCTTT.

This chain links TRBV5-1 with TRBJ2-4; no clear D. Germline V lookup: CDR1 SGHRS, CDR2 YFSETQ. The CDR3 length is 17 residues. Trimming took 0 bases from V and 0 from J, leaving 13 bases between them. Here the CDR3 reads CASSLVPYELAKNIQYF. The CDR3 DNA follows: TGCGCCAGCAGCTTGGTCCCATATGAACTAGCCAAAAACATTCAGTACTTC.

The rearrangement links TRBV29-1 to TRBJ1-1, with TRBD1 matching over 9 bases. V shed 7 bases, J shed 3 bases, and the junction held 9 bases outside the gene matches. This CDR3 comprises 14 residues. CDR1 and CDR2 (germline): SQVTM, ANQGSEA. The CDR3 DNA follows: TGCAGCGCATTAGGGACAGGGCGGTACACTGAAGCTTTCTTT. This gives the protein CSALGTGRYTEAFF. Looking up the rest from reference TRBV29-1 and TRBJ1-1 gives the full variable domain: SAVISQKPSRDICQRGTSLTIQCQVDSQVTMMFWYRQQPGQSLTLIATANQGSEATYESGFVIDKFPISRPNLTFSTLTVSNMSPEDSSIYLCSALGTGRYTEAFFGQGTRLTVV.

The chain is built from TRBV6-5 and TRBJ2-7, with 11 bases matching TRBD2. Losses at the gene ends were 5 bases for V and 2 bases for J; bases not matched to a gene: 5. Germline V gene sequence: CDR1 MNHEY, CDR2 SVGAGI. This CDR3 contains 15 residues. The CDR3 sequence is CASSLSSGRPYEQYF. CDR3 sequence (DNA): TGTGCCAGCAGTCTATCTAGCGGGAGGCCCTACGAGCAGTACTTC.

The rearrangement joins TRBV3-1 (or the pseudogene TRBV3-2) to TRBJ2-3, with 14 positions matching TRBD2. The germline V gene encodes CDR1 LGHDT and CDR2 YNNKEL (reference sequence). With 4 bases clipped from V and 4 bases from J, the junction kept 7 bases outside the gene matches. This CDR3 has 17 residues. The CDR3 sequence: CASSPRLAGGWADTQYF. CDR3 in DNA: TGTGCCAGCAGCCCCCGACTAGCGGGAGGGTGGGCAGATACGCAGTATTTT.

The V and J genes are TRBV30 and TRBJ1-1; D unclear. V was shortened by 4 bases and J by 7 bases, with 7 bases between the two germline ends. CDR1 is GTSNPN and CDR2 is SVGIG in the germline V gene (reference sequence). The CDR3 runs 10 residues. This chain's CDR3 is CAWNRDEAFF. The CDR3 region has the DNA TGTGCCTGGAACCGGGATGAAGCTTTCTTT.

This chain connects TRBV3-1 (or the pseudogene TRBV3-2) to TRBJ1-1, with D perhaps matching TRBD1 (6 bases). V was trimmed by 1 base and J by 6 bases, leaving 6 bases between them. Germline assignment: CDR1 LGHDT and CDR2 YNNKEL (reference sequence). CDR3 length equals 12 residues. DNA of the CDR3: TGTGCCAGCAGCCAAGCAGGGGCTGAAGCTTTCTTT. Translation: CASSQAGAEAFF.

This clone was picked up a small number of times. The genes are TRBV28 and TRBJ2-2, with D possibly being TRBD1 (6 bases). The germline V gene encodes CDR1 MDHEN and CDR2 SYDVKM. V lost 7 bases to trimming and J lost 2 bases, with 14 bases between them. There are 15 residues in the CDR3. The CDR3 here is CASTPGTSNTGELFF. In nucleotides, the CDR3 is TGTGCCAGCACCCCCGGGACATCTAACACCGGGGAGCTGTTTTTT.

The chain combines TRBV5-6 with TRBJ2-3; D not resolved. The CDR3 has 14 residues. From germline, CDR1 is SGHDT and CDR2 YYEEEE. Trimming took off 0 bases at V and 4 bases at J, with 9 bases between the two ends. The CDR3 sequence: CASSLVLDSDTQYF. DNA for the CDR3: TGTGCCAGCAGCTTGGTATTAGATTCAGATACGCAGTATTTT.

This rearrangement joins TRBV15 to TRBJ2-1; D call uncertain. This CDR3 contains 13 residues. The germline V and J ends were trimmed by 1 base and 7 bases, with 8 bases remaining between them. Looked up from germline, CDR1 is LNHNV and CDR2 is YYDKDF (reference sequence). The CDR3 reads CATSRGGLNEQFF. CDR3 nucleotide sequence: TGTGCCACCAGCAGAGGAGGTTTGAATGAGCAGTTCTTC.